This paragraph covers one TCR beta chain sequence. CDR3 size: 15 residues. V lost 6 bases, J lost 6 bases, and 16 bases lay in between. In germline, CDR1 is KGHDR, CDR2 SFDVKD. The data originate from a study of human T cells and chemical hapten exposure. Study overall: Subjects had 2% DPC placed on roughly 2 cm by roughly 2 cm of upper inner arm skin for sensitization. The patient population, which was mostly female, had alopecia areata, totalis or universalis.

TCRdb independently ran MiXCR on the RACE reads; one entry per CDR3 protein. The sample holds more than 250,000 distinct CDR3 sequences, approximately 8% seen once. Time point noted: pre-sensitization, week 0. Treatment in this sample: therapeutic diphenylcyclopropenone sensitization with weekly scalp DPC. This sample comprised whole blood, obtained in connection with sensitization to the hapten diphenylcyclopropenone (DPC). The origin of this receptor is a man aged 18 to 30 with alopecia areata. Some clones in this sample may be carry-over from other donors' samples. The chain uses TRBV24-1 and TRBJ2-2, with unresolved D. Written as DNA, the CDR3 is TGTGCCACCAGTCCTGGTAGCCCTTCAGCCGGGGAGCTGTTTTTT. Encoded protein: CATSPGSPSAGELFF.